The 17 T cell receptor beta chains presented below share a single source sample, sequenced in a study of CD8 T cells in ankylosing spondylitis. A single record per CDR3 protein comes from TCRdb applying MiXCR to the 5' RACE reads. Of roughly 120,000 distinct CDR3 sequences listed, roughly an eighth are singletons. Sequenced material: blood, either unsorted or a sorted T cell fraction (not recorded which). The receptors were gathered from a female donor with ankylosing spondylitis or in good health (not recorded which).

This clonotype was seen a few times. The V and J genes are TRBV6-5 and TRBJ1-3; TRBD1 might be the D (5 bases). V shed 2 bases and J shed 2 bases, with 7 bases lying between them. The CDR3 sequence is 14 residues long. Looked up from germline, CDR1 is MNHEY and CDR2 is SVGAGI. CDR3 amino acids: CASSYLGAGNTIYF. The DNA for the CDR3 is TGTGCCAGCAGTTACCTGGGGGCTGGAAACACCATATATTTT.

The chain employs TRBV7-9 and TRBJ2-2; D gene uncertain. The V and J ends lost 3 bases and 7 bases respectively, with 9 bases between them. Germline loops: CDR1 SEHNR, CDR2 FQNEAQ (reference sequence). The CDR3 loop spans 13 amino acids. The CDR3 DNA follows: TGTGCCAGCAGCTTCCGGGTAGGCGGGGAGCTGTTTTTT. Translation gives CASSFRVGGELFF.

This clonotype was counted at least ten times. The rearrangement joins TRBV5-1 to TRBJ2-7, with no clear D. The V end lost 0 bases, the J end lost 3 bases, and 7 bases lay between the germline ends. The length of the CDR3 is 13 residues. The germline V gene has CDR1 SGHRS and CDR2 YFSETQ. The CDR3 bases are TGCGCCAGCAGCTTGGAACCAAACTACGAGCAGTACTTC. Translated, it gives CASSLEPNYEQYF.

V usage is TRBV7-2 and J usage is TRBJ2-2; 7 bases match TRBD2. The CDR3 spans 16 residues. Germline assignment: CDR1 SGHTA and CDR2 FQGNSA. The trim removed 5 bases at V and 6 bases at J, leaving 12 bases unmatched. The CDR3 reads CASSIPGLRWPGELFF. The CDR3 DNA sequence: TGTGCCAGCAGCATCCCGGGACTAAGGTGGCCCGGGGAGCTGTTTTTT.

The chain carries TRBV5-1 and TRBJ1-6; 7 nucleotides line up with TRBD1. The germline gives CDR1 SGHRS, CDR2 YFSETQ. With 3 bases clipped from V and 0 bases from J, the junction kept 0 bases outside the gene matches. The CDR3 runs 15 residues. The CDR3 nucleotides read TGCGCCAGCAGCTCAGGGGGCTCCTATAATTCACCCCTCCACTTT. It codes for CASSSGGSYNSPLHF.

On this clonotype: One junction end does not reproduce the germline sequence, and a read error may be involved. This chain's CDR3 is CASSPTGNDQFF. The CDR3 DNA is TGCGCCAGCAGCCCAACAGGCAATGACCAGTTCTTC. V and J are TRBV5-1 and TRBJ2-1, with D possibly TRBD1 on 5 matching bases. CDR1 and CDR2 from the germline V gene are SGHRS and YFSETQ. This CDR3 has 12 residues.

About this clonotype itself: This may come from a read error, since a much larger clone is one base off. This chain links TRBV7-3 with TRBJ1-2; perhaps TRBD1 as D (5 bases). Looked up from germline, CDR1 is SGHTA and CDR2 is FQGTGA. The V and J ends lost 3 bases and 7 bases respectively, with 15 bases between them. This CDR3 has 14 residues. CDR3 protein: CASSLGPELSGYTF. The CDR3 DNA reads as TGTGCCAGCAGCTTGGGGCCGGAACTCTCTGGCTACACCTTC.

This clonotype was recorded many times. The chain couples TRBV20-1 to TRBJ1-5, with D perhaps TRBD1 (5 bases). This CDR3 has 15 residues. The V and J ends lost 1 base and 3 bases respectively, with 13 bases between them. Germline V gene sequence: CDR1 DFQATT, CDR2 SNEGSKA (reference sequence). CDR3 loop: CSARVAGTPNQPQHF. The CDR3 DNA sequence: TGCAGTGCTAGAGTTGCCGGGACCCCCAATCAGCCCCAGCATTTT.

The rearrangement joins TRBV7-9 to TRBJ2-7; D remains unclear. The V end lost 6 bases, the J end lost 6 bases, and 24 bases lay between the germline ends. The CDR3 extends over 16 amino acids. Per the germline V gene, CDR1 is SEHNR and CDR2 is FQNEAQ (reference sequence). The CDR3 DNA reads TGTGCCAGCAGTCCAACACTGTCGGGTTATGCTGGCGAGCAGTACTTC. This translates into CASSPTLSGYAGEQYF.

This clonotype was seen a handful of times. The chain recombines TRBV30 with TRBJ2-2; D might be TRBD2 (5 bases). CDR3 length: 14 residues. The V and J ends lost 1 base and 4 bases respectively, with 10 bases between them. CDR1 and CDR2 from the germline V gene are GTSNPN and SVGIG (reference sequence). This CDR3 is CAWSEGVSTGELFF. As DNA, the CDR3 is TGTGCCTGGAGTGAGGGAGTATCCACCGGGGAGCTGTTTTTT.

This clonotype was recorded many times. V is TRBV20-1 and J is TRBJ2-5; D not certain. The CDR3 covers 11 residues. Per the germline V gene, CDR1 is DFQATT and CDR2 is SNEGSKA (reference sequence). The V and J ends lost 0 bases and 10 bases respectively, with 9 bases between them. This CDR3 is CSAREESGQYF. The CDR3 DNA reads as TGCAGTGCTAGAGAAGAGAGTGGCCAGTACTTC.

The gene calls are TRBV7-9 and TRBJ1-6; no firm D call. The CDR3 runs 14 residues. With 5 bases removed from V and 5 bases from J, the gap between germline ends came to 10 bases. CDR1 and CDR2 from the germline V gene are SEHNR and FQNEAQ (reference sequence). CDR3 sequence (DNA): TGTGCCAGCAGCCAGGACCCGGATAATTCACCCCTCCACTTT. Amino acid sequence: CASSQDPDNSPLHF. Based on the CDR3 plus reference TRBV7-9 and TRBJ1-6, the full variable domain is DTGVSQNPRHKITKRGQNVTFRCDPISEHNRLYWYRQTLGQGPEFLTYFQNEAQLEKSRLLSDRFSAERPKGSFSTLEIQRTEQGDSAMYLCASSQDPDNSPLHFGNGTRLTVT.

The table lists this clonotype with many counts. The rearrangement joins TRBV12-3 or TRBV12-4 to TRBJ2-5, with a tentative D call TRBD1 (6 bases). Deletions cut 7 bases from V and 2 bases from J, with 17 bases between. The CDR3 runs to 15 residues. The CDR3 coding sequence is TGTGCCAGCACGCGGACAGAGCTTTTACAAGAGACCCAGTACTTC. The encoded protein is CASTRTELLQETQYF.

This clonotype was counted only a few times. V and J are TRBV7-8 and TRBJ1-6; D gene ambiguous. Trimming removed 5 bases at V and 12 bases at J, with 17 bases between. CDR1 and CDR2 from the germline V gene are SGHVS and FQNEAQ. This CDR3 has 14 residues. In nucleotides, the CDR3 is TGTGCCAGCAGCAAGCAGGCTTCTTGGGGACCCCTCCACTTT. It yields the protein CASSKQASWGPLHF.

The chain links TRBV12-3 or TRBV12-4 to TRBJ2-7; D is undetermined. The CDR3 contains 12 residues. The V end was cut by 2 bases, the J end by 2 bases, with 4 bases between. The chain's CDR3 is CASSLFPYEQYF. In DNA, the CDR3 is TGTGCCAGCAGTTTATTCCCCTACGAGCAGTACTTC.

At least ten counts were recorded for this clonotype. The chain recombines TRBV5-1 with TRBJ2-1, with D possibly matching TRBD1 (6 bases). V was trimmed by 0 bases and J by 6 bases, leaving 13 bases between them. Germline CDR1 and CDR2: SGHRS and YFSETQ. CDR3 length: 15 residues. As DNA, the CDR3 is TGCGCCAGCAGCTTGGATCAGGGGAAGGGCAATGAGCAGTTCTTC. Amino acids: CASSLDQGKGNEQFF.

This rearrangement joins TRBV19 to TRBJ2-7; 7 nucleotides match TRBD1. The germline CDR1 and CDR2 sequences are LNHDA and SQIVND (reference sequence). Unmatched junction bases numbered 4, after V lost 0 bases and J lost 2 bases. CDR3 length equals 15 residues. CDR3 DNA sequence: TGTGCCAGTAGTATAGATTTGGGACAGACCTACGAGCAGTACTTC. As protein: CASSIDLGQTYEQYF.